This is a list of T cell receptor beta chains from one sample in a study of blood T cell repertoires in COVID-19. Profiling relied on immunoSEQ multiplex PCR, and the TCRdb table lists in-frame clones only, not all of them. The data contain tens of thousands of clones, more than 75% of them singletons. Material for sequencing was peripheral blood. Receptor source: a man over 45 with active or convalescent COVID-19. Each CDR3 is given with its conserved first and last residue. D genes are given only for firm matches. Size is stated for part of the rows, as once, few or many counts, or as a class when the clone is expanded.

>-|-|TRBJ1-2|TRBV19
CASSPSTGANYGYTF
TGTGCCAGTAGTCCATCGACGGGAGCTAACTATGGCTACACCTTC
>-|-|TRBJ1-1|TRBV9
CASSASSKGTEAFF
TGTGCCAGCAGCGCCTCATCTAAGGGGACTGAAGCTTTCTTT
>-|-|TRBJ1-2|TRBV4-1
CASSRDQTASYGYTF
TGCGCCAGCAGCCGAGACCAGACAGCGAGCTATGGCTACACCTTC
>-|-|TRBJ1-1|TRBV27
CASSLQGWNTEAFF
TGTGCCAGCAGTTTACAGGGGTGGAACACTGAAGCTTTCTTT
>-|-|TRBJ2-1|TRBV5-3
CARSLGSSYNEQFF
TGTGCCAGAAGCTTGGGGAGCTCCTACAATGAGCAGTTCTTC
>TRBD2|-|TRBJ2-3|TRBV5-4
CASSAGLAGGTDTQYF
TGTGCCAGCAGCGCGGGACTAGCGGGGGGCACAGATACGCAGTATTTT
>TRBD1|few|TRBJ1-5|TRBV2
CASRVDRGDGWPQHF
TGTGCCAGCAGAGTGGACAGGGGGGACGGGTGGCCCCAGCATTTT
>-|-|TRBJ1-1|TRBV19
CASSMRTIRSDPTEAFF
TGTGCCAGTAGTATGAGGACTATACGATCCGACCCGACTGAAGCTTTCTTT
>-|-|TRBJ2-3|TRBV4-2
CASSQRGVSDTQYF
TGTGCCAGCAGCCAAAGAGGCGTGTCAGATACGCAGTATTTT
>-|-|TRBJ1-4|TRBV24-1
CATSDSVVRGNEKLFF
TGTGCCACCAGTGATTCCGTGGTTAGGGGTAATGAAAAACTGTTTTTT
>TRBD1|-|TRBJ1-1|TRBV19
CASRDRAISEAFF
TGTGCCAGTCGCGACAGGGCGATCTCTGAAGCTTTCTTT
>-|-|TRBJ2-2|TRBV19
CASSIGRRGTGELFF
TGTGCCAGTAGTATTGGACGGCGGGGTACCGGGGAGCTGTTTTTT
>-|-|TRBJ1-2|TRBV30
CAWSVAVQVYGYTF
TGTGCCTGGAGTGTGGCTGTACAGGTCTATGGCTACACCTTC
>TRBD2|-|TRBJ2-2|TRBV18
CASSPYGGGTGELFF
TGTGCCAGCTCACCATACGGCGGGGGAACCGGGGAGCTGTTTTTT
>-|-|TRBJ1-3|TRBV3-1/TRBV3-2
CASTPRSSGNTIYF
TGTGCCAGCACTCCTCGGAGCTCTGGAAACACCATATATTTT
>-|-|TRBJ2-7|TRBV7-2
CASSLVTGVSYEQYF
TGTGCCAGCAGCTTAGTAACGGGAGTATCCTACGAGCAGTACTTC
>-|few|TRBJ1-1|TRBV19
CAGGGRGTEAFF
TGTGCCGGGGGGGGTAGAGGCACTGAAGCTTTCTTT